These 30 T cell receptor beta chains share one sample of origin, sequenced in a study of CD8 T cells in ankylosing spondylitis. TCRdb re-analysed the 5' RACE reads in MiXCR, keeping a single row per CDR3 protein. The repertoire holds around 250,000 distinct CDR3 sequences, with over 15% as singletons. The sample was blood, either unsorted or a sorted T cell fraction (not recorded which). These receptors all come from a male donor with ankylosing spondylitis or in good health (not recorded which).

V gene TRBV29-1 combines with J gene TRBJ2-5, with 7 bases aligning to TRBD2. The ends lost 5 bases at V and 5 bases at J; junction bases unmatched: 14. This CDR3 contains 15 residues. Germline V gene lookup returns CDR1 SQVTM and CDR2 ANQGSEA. The CDR3 bases are TGCAGCGTTAACAGCGGGGAGGCTACGGGGGAGACCCAGTACTTC. Protein product: CSVNSGEATGETQYF.

This chain joins TRBV27 and TRBJ2-7, with 14 bases aligning to TRBD2. With 4 bases clipped from V and 4 bases from J, the junction kept 3 bases outside the gene matches. The CDR3 runs to 15 residues. In germline, CDR1 is MNHEY, CDR2 SMNVEV (reference sequence). CDR3 bases: TGTGCCAGCAGTTCAGGGACTAGCGGGAGATACGAGCAGTACTTC. Its translation: CASSSGTSGRYEQYF.

There are a few counts of this clonotype. The CDR3 here is CASSQVDVGSGELFF. CDR3 DNA: TGCGCCAGCAGCCAAGTAGACGTTGGTTCCGGGGAGCTGTTTTTT. This chain uses TRBV4-1 with TRBJ2-2; D call uncertain. V lost 1 base and J 6 bases, leaving 12 bases between the germline ends. CDR1 is MGHRA, CDR2 YSYEKL, per germline. This CDR3 comprises 15 residues.

This clonotype was recorded a few times. The V and J genes are TRBV13 and TRBJ1-1, with 8 positions matching TRBD1. Germline-derived CDR1 and CDR2 are PRHDT and FYEKMQ (reference sequence). The CDR3 runs to 16 residues. Trimming cost V 5 bases and J 1 base; bases outside gene matches: 9. The CDR3 reads CASSPGDRSSNTEAFF. For the CDR3, the DNA is TGTGCCAGCAGCCCGGGGGACAGGTCTTCGAACACTGAAGCTTTCTTT.

The chain couples TRBV7-8 to TRBJ2-7, with D perhaps given as TRBD1 or TRBD2 (6 bases each). Trimming removed 1 base at V and 5 bases at J, with 15 bases between. Germline V gene lookup returns CDR1 SGHVS and CDR2 FQNEAQ. This CDR3 contains 15 residues. The DNA for the CDR3 is TGTGCCAGCAGCTTAGGGTGGGGGGCTCTCGACGAGCAGTACTTC. Translation: CASSLGWGALDEQYF.

This clonotype was found a few times. The J gene is TRBJ2-1, the V gene TRBV6-5; TRBD2 matches at 10 bases. J was trimmed by 6 bases and V by 4 bases; bases with no gene match: 9. The CDR3 contains 16 residues. The germline gives CDR1 MNHEY, CDR2 SVGAGI. CDR3 region: CASSSSSGSPGNEQFF. The CDR3 DNA is TGTGCCAGCAGTTCCTCTAGCGGGAGTCCCGGCAATGAGCAGTTCTTC.

This clonotype was detected many times. The V and J genes are TRBV2 and TRBJ1-4, with D possibly matching TRBD1 (5 bases). CDR1 is SNHLY and CDR2 is FYNNEI in the germline V gene. The CDR3 covers 15 residues. The V and J ends lost 3 bases and 4 bases respectively, with 12 bases between them. CDR3 DNA sequence: TGTGCCAGCAGTGACAGGGCGGGATTTAATGAAAAACTGTTTTTT. It encodes CASSDRAGFNEKLFF.

The chain has TRBV20-1 and TRBJ2-7, with TRBD1 as a possible D gene (5 bases). Germline assignment: CDR1 DFQATT and CDR2 SNEGSKA (reference sequence). This CDR3 region has 14 residues. Trimming stripped 3 bases from V and 5 bases from J, with 17 bases between. The CDR3 region is CSASPLQEYNEQYF. The CDR3, as DNA: TGCAGTGCTAGTCCCCTACAGGAGTATAACGAGCAGTACTTC.

V gene TRBV11-1 combines with J gene TRBJ2-3, with 7 positions matching TRBD2. CDR1 is SGHAT, CDR2 FQDESV, per germline (reference sequence). This CDR3 is built from 15 residues. Trimming cost V 5 bases and J 2 bases; bases outside gene matches: 7. CDR3 sequence (DNA): TGTGCCAGCAGCGCGTGGGACTACAACACAGATACGCAGTATTTT. Translating gives CASSAWDYNTDTQYF. The complete variable domain, with remaining parts taken from reference TRBV11-1 and TRBJ2-3, reads EAEVAQSPRYKITEKSQAVAFWCDPISGHATLYWYRQILGQGPELLVQFQDESVVDDSQLPKDRFSAERLKGVDSTLKIQPAELGDSAMYLCASSAWDYNTDTQYFGPGTRLTVL.

This clonotype showed up just a few times. The J gene is TRBJ2-2, the V gene TRBV7-9, with D maybe TRBD1 (6 bases). CDR3 length: 14 amino acids. Germline V gene lookup returns CDR1 SEHNR and CDR2 FQNEAQ (reference sequence). The V and J ends lost 7 bases and 6 bases respectively, with 15 bases between them. CDR3: CASKPSPGAGELFF. Here the CDR3 DNA reads TGTGCCAGCAAACCCAGCCCAGGGGCCGGGGAGCTGTTTTTT.

The chain is built from TRBV4-1 and TRBJ2-2; D uncertain. Germline V gene lookup returns CDR1 MGHRA and CDR2 YSYEKL. The CDR3 is made up of 14 amino acids. The germline V and J ends were trimmed by 1 base and 6 bases, with 9 bases remaining between them. This chain's CDR3 is CASSQAEFPGELFF. CDR3 DNA sequence: TGCGCCAGCAGCCAAGCCGAGTTCCCCGGGGAGCTGTTTTTT.

The genes are TRBV12-3 or TRBV12-4 and TRBJ2-3; D gene uncertain. The CDR3 is made up of 15 amino acids. V was trimmed by 6 bases and J by 4 bases, leaving 17 bases between them. The CDR3 sequence: CASSTFQVLADTQYF. CDR3 DNA sequence: TGTGCCAGCAGCACGTTCCAGGTCCTCGCAGATACGCAGTATTTT.

This clonotype was seen only a few times. The V and J genes are TRBV20-1 and TRBJ2-3; tentatively, D is TRBD2 (5 bases). From germline, CDR1 is DFQATT and CDR2 SNEGSKA (reference sequence). The CDR3 is 15 amino acids. The V end was cut by 0 bases, the J end by 1 base, with 11 bases between. In nucleotides, the CDR3 is TGCAGTGCTAGAGATCTGAGTAGCGGCACAGATACGCAGTATTTT. This gives the protein CSARDLSSGTDTQYF.

This clonotype was observed many times. The chain recombines TRBV5-1 with TRBJ1-1; 10 positions match TRBD1. The junction had 6 bases not matched to a gene; V was cut back by 0 bases and J by 4 bases. This CDR3 spans 16 amino acids. The germline V gene encodes CDR1 SGHRS and CDR2 YFSETQ. The CDR3 sequence is CASSLGQGATITEAFF. Written as DNA, the CDR3 is TGCGCCAGCAGCTTGGGACAGGGGGCGACGATCACTGAAGCTTTCTTT. Variable domain in full (rest from reference TRBV5-1 and TRBJ1-1): KAGVTQTPRYLIKTRGQQVTLSCSPISGHRSVSWYQQTPGQGLQFLFEYFSETQRNKGNFPGRFSGRQFSNSRSEMNVSTLELGDSALYLCASSLGQGATITEAFFGQGTRLTVV.

This clonotype was observed a few times. CDR3 residues: CASSFPGEANTGELFF. The CDR3 DNA reads TGCGCCAGCAGCTTCCCCGGGGAAGCGAACACCGGGGAGCTGTTTTTT. The V call is TRBV5-1, the J call TRBJ2-2, with TRBD2 as a possible D gene (5 bases). There are 16 residues in the CDR3. V was clipped by 2 bases and J by 0 bases, with 11 bases between them. Germline V gene sequence: CDR1 SGHRS, CDR2 YFSETQ.

This clonotype appeared a few times. The rearrangement uses TRBV20-1 and TRBJ2-7; a weak D match, TRBD2 (6 bases). The V end was cut by 0 bases, the J end by 7 bases, with 10 bases between. The germline gives CDR1 DFQATT, CDR2 SNEGSKA (reference sequence). The CDR3 runs 12 residues. CDR3 sequence (DNA): TGCAGTGCTAGAGAGGAGGGTCTGGAGCAGTACTTC. This sequence encodes CSAREEGLEQYF.

V and J are TRBV29-1 and TRBJ2-1; no reliable D call. Germline CDR1 reads SQVTM; CDR2 reads ANQGSEA. Trimming removed 6 bases from V and 6 bases from J, with 15 bases in between. The CDR3 runs to 13 residues. This chain's CDR3 is CSVFGLTSNEQFF. The CDR3 DNA is TGCAGCGTCTTTGGGCTAACGAGCAATGAGCAGTTCTTC.

In this sample, this clonotype turned up many times. The V gene is TRBV29-1, the J gene TRBJ2-2; 7 nucleotides align to TRBD1. CDR1 and CDR2 from the germline V gene are SQVTM and ANQGSEA. CDR3 length: 15 amino acids. V was clipped by 3 bases and J by 6 bases; unmatched bases: 10. Here the CDR3 DNA reads TGCAGCGTTGATATTGGCAGGACAGGAGCCGGGGAGCTGTTTTTT. It is translated as CSVDIGRTGAGELFF.

Concerning this clonotype: The CDR3 carries no conserved terminal phenylalanine or tryptophan, so it likely arises from a read error. The chain couples TRBV29-1 to TRBJ2-1, with TRBD2 matching over 13 bases. The V gene's germline CDR1 is SQVTM and CDR2 ANQGSEA. The CDR3 loop spans 13 amino acids. After removal of 7 bases from V and 7 bases from J, the junction contained 4 bases not matched to a gene. As DNA, the CDR3 is TGCAGCGGCGGACTAGCGGGAGTAAATGAGCAGTTCCTC. It is translated as CSGGLAGVNEQFL.

V usage is TRBV5-1 and J usage is TRBJ2-7; 9 bases map to TRBD1. In germline, CDR1 is SGHRS, CDR2 YFSETQ. The J segment lost 5 bases and the V segment lost 3 bases, leaving 6 bases of the junction unmatched. The CDR3 extends over 14 amino acids. As DNA, the CDR3 is TGCGCCAGCAGCTCGGGACAGGGCGGGAACGAGCAGTACTTC. As protein: CASSSGQGGNEQYF. Drawing the rest from reference TRBV5-1 and TRBJ2-7, the complete variable domain is KAGVTQTPRYLIKTRGQQVTLSCSPISGHRSVSWYQQTPGQGLQFLFEYFSETQRNKGNFPGRFSGRQFSNSRSEMNVSTLELGDSALYLCASSSGQGGNEQYFGPGTRLTVT.

This clonotype was found a few times. This rearrangement joins TRBV5-1 to TRBJ2-7; 11 bases are a match to TRBD1. The CDR3 spans 15 residues. Trimming took 0 bases from V and 3 from J; bases not matched to a gene: 2. CDR1 is SGHRS and CDR2 is YFSETQ in the germline V gene. For the CDR3, the DNA is TGCGCCAGCAGCTTGGAGGGACAGGGGGACTACGAGCAGTACTTC. As protein: CASSLEGQGDYEQYF.

V usage is TRBV4-1 and J usage is TRBJ2-5; D is unclear. Per the germline V gene, CDR1 is MGHRA and CDR2 is YSYEKL. Trimming pared 4 bases from V and 3 bases from J, leaving 12 bases between. This CDR3 has 14 amino acids. The CDR3 DNA reads as TGCGCCAGCAGCCGTGGCGGTACCGAAGAGACCCAGTACTTC. Amino acid sequence: CASSRGGTEETQYF.

This clonotype was found a few times. The V call is TRBV21-1, the J call TRBJ1-1. TRBV21-1 is designated a pseudogene. The CDR3 length is 12 residues. CDR3 sequence reads: CASSSRDCEAFF. In DNA, the CDR3 is TGTGCCAGCAGCAGTCGGGACTGTGAAGCTTTCTTT.

The chain has TRBV27 and TRBJ2-2; D ambiguous. Germline lookup yields CDR1 MNHEY and CDR2 SMNVEV (reference sequence). Trimming cost V 4 bases and J 3 bases, with 9 bases left between them. The CDR3 runs 14 residues. CDR3 amino acids: CASSWSVDTGELFF. As DNA, the CDR3 is TGTGCCAGCAGTTGGTCGGTAGACACCGGGGAGCTGTTTTTT.

This clonotype occurred many times. V and J are TRBV4-2 and TRBJ2-3, with 7 bases fitting TRBD2. Germline V gene data show CDR1 as LGHNA and CDR2 as YNFKEQ. V shed 0 bases, J shed 4 bases, and the junction held 7 bases outside the gene matches. This CDR3 spans 16 amino acids. CDR3 coding DNA: TGTGCCAGCAGCCAAGATATTGCTAGCGGCGCAGATACGCAGTATTTT. It is translated as CASSQDIASGADTQYF.

This clonotype was picked up many times. The chain carries TRBV27 and TRBJ2-2; no definite D call. V was clipped by 6 bases and J by 0 bases, with 14 bases between them. This CDR3 has 16 amino acids. Per germline, CDR1 MNHEY and CDR2 SMNVEV (reference sequence). The CDR3: CASSLVAGANTGELFF. The CDR3 DNA is TGTGCCAGCAGCCTGGTGGCAGGCGCGAACACCGGGGAGCTGTTTTTT.

The chain uses TRBV4-1 and TRBJ2-1; possible D gene TRBD2, 7 bases. V lost 0 bases and J 7 bases, leaving 13 bases between the germline ends. This CDR3 has 15 amino acids. Germline lookup yields CDR1 MGHRA and CDR2 YSYEKL. The CDR3 bases are TGCGCCAGCAGCCAAGATGGGGGGGCCGGTAATGAGCAGTTCTTC. Its protein is CASSQDGGAGNEQFF.

This clonotype was found many times. This rearrangement joins TRBV7-9 to TRBJ2-7; unclear D gene. Germline V gene sequence: CDR1 SEHNR, CDR2 FQNEAQ (reference sequence). The CDR3 covers 14 residues. The V and J ends lost 0 bases and 4 bases respectively, with 10 bases between them. CDR3 DNA sequence: TGTGCCAGCAGCTTAGCCGCGGCAACTTACGAGCAGTACTTC. Its protein is CASSLAAATYEQYF. Using reference TRBV7-9 and TRBJ2-7 for the parts outside the CDR3, the full variable domain is DTGVSQNPRHKITKRGQNVTFRCDPISEHNRLYWYRQTLGQGPEFLTYFQNEAQLEKSRLLSDRFSAERPKGSFSTLEIQRTEQGDSAMYLCASSLAAATYEQYFGPGTRLTVT.

The sample holds a few counts of this clonotype. The V and J genes are TRBV12-3 or TRBV12-4 and TRBJ2-3; D remains ambiguous. V lost 1 base and J 1 base, leaving 6 bases between the germline ends. This CDR3 spans 14 amino acids. The CDR3 is CASSLGVGTDTQYF. The CDR3 DNA is TGTGCCAGCAGTTTAGGAGTAGGCACAGATACGCAGTATTTT.

This clonotype showed up just a few times. The V and J genes are TRBV19 and TRBJ2-1; TRBD2 aligns across 10 bases. The CDR3 loop spans 16 amino acids. The V and J ends lost 4 bases and 3 bases, in that order; junction bases with no gene match: 6. Germline assignment: CDR1 LNHDA and CDR2 SQIVND (reference sequence). Here the CDR3 DNA reads TGTGCCAGTAGTACTAGAACTAGCGGGAACTACAATGAGCAGTTCTTC. The encoded protein is CASSTRTSGNYNEQFF.